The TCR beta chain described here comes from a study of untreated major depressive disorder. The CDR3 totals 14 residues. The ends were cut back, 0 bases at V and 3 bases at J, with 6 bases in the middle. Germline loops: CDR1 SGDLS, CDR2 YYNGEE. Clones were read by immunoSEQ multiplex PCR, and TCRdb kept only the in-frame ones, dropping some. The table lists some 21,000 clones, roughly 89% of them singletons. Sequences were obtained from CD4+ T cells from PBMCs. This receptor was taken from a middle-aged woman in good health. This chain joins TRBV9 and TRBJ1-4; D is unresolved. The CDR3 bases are TGTGCCAGCAGCGTAGGGTTGGCTAATGAAAAACTGTTTTTT. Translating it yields CASSVGLANEKLFF.